A selection of T cell receptor beta chains follows, all from one sample in a study of blood T cell repertoires in COVID-19. Here immunoSEQ multiplex PCR was the method, and the copy in TCRdb shows in-frame clones only, minus some. This repertoire shows 25,000 to 35,000 clones, over 75% found once; its top ten account for around 16%. Material for sequencing was peripheral blood. The receptors shown here come from a human donor with active COVID-19. The donor label of this sample is uncertain. Each CDR3 is given with its conserved first and last residue. A D gene is named only where the DNA matches it firmly. Clone size is shown for a subset of rows, as once, few, many or a class of expanded clone.

v_gene	abundance	j_gene	d_gene	CDR3aa	CDR3nt
TRBV7-9	NA	TRBJ2-7	TRBD2	CASSSWTSGHTEQYF	TGTGCCAGCAGCTCCTGGACTAGCGGCCATACCGAGCAGTACTTC
TRBV5-4	NA	TRBJ2-2	NA	CASSLAGGHTGELFF	TGTGCCAGCAGCTTGGCGGGGGGCCACACCGGGGAGCTGTTTTTT
TRBV28	NA	TRBJ1-1	TRBD1	CASSGTGGPNTEAFF	TGTGCCAGTTCCGGGACAGGGGGCCCTAACACTGAAGCTTTCTTT
TRBV19	NA	TRBJ1-1	NA	CASSIMGGTEAFF	TGTGCCAGTAGTATTATGGGAGGAACTGAAGCTTTCTTT
TRBV11-3	NA	TRBJ1-5	TRBD1	CASSLDPPDRGPGSNQPQHF	TGTGCCAGCAGCTTAGATCCCCCGGACAGGGGGCCGGGGAGCAATCAGCCCCAGCATTTT
TRBV25-1	NA	TRBJ2-7	NA	CASSVRVGALSHEQYF	TGTGCCAGCAGTGTCCGAGTGGGGGCCCTCTCCCACGAGCAGTACTTC
TRBV27	NA	TRBJ2-5	TRBD1	CASSLGLGTALQETQYF	TGTGCCAGCAGTTTGGGTCTAGGGACAGCGCTACAAGAGACCCAGTACTTC
TRBV30	NA	TRBJ2-7	TRBD2	CAWTPPGLAGVSEQYF	TGTGCCTGGACCCCCCCGGGACTAGCGGGAGTTAGCGAGCAGTACTTC
TRBV5-1	NA	TRBJ1-2	TRBD1	CASSLGGQGYGGYTF	TGCGCCAGCAGCTTGGGGGGACAGGGATATGGTGGCTACACCTTC
TRBV19	NA	TRBJ1-6	NA	CASSIGRDSPLHF	TGTGCCAGTAGTATAGGGAGGGATTCACCCCTCCACTTT
TRBV21-1	NA	TRBJ1-3	NA	CASSTGRELSGNTIYF	TGTGCCAGCAGCACGGGCAGGGAACTGTCTGGAAACACCATATATTTT
TRBV18	NA	TRBJ2-5	NA	CASSPLHNQETQYF	TGTGCCAGCTCACCTTTACATAATCAAGAGACCCAGTACTTC
TRBV6-1	NA	TRBJ2-3	NA	CASREAGGTDTQYF	TGTGCCAGCAGGGAAGCAGGGGGCACAGATACGCAGTATTTT
TRBV12-5	NA	TRBJ2-3	TRBD2	CASGLGRLAGGDTDTQYF	TGTGCTAGTGGTTTGGGCCGACTAGCGGGGGGCGACACAGATACGCAGTATTTT
TRBV5-6	NA	TRBJ2-5	NA	CASSLRVLGQFQETQYF	TGTGCCAGCAGCTTGCGGGTGTTGGGACAATTCCAAGAGACCCAGTACTTC
TRBV4-2	once	TRBJ2-7	TRBD1	CASSQDRYNTGGRYEQYF	TGTGCCAGCAGCCAAGATAGGTATAACACAGGGGGCAGGTACGAGCAGTACTTC
TRBV9	once	TRBJ2-3	TRBD1	CASSAGTGVNTQYF	TGTGCCAGCAGCGCAGGGACAGGGGTAAATACGCAGTATTTT
TRBV7-3	few	TRBJ1-6	TRBD1	CASSPGQGGSPLHF	TGTGCCAGCAGCCCGGGACAGGGAGGTTCACCCCTCCACTTT
TRBV16	NA	TRBJ1-2	NA	CASSHLSYGYTF	TGTGCCAGCAGCCACCTCAGCTATGGCTACACCTTC
TRBV4-3	NA	TRBJ2-3	NA	CASSPAFQGSTDTQYF	TGCGCCAGCAGCCCTGCGTTCCAGGGAAGTACAGATACGCAGTATTTT
TRBV6-6	NA	TRBJ1-3	TRBD1	CASSYRTGTSGNTIYF	TGTGCCAGCAGTTACAGGACAGGGACCTCTGGAAACACCATATATTTT
TRBV19	NA	TRBJ2-7	NA	CASNGGFEQYF	TGTGCCAGTAATGGAGGGTTCGAGCAGTACTTC
TRBV12-3/TRBV12-4	NA	TRBJ1-2	NA	CASSLSYGYTF	TGTGCCAGCAGTTTGAGCTATGGCTACACCTTC
TRBV4-2	NA	TRBJ2-2	TRBD2	CASSQKTSGGAITGELFF	TGTGCCAGCAGCCAGAAGACTAGCGGGGGGGCAATCACCGGGGAGCTGTTTTTT
TRBV27	NA	TRBJ2-4	NA	CASQGGGISGIQYF	TGTGCCAGCCAGGGCGGCGGGATCTCCGGCATTCAGTACTTC
TRBV4-3	NA	TRBJ2-5	NA	CASSPDLRDQETQYF	TGCGCCAGCAGCCCTGACCTCAGGGATCAAGAGACCCAGTACTTC
TRBV19	NA	TRBJ2-5	NA	CASSLGGQQETQYF	TGTGCCAGTAGTTTGGGGGGACAGCAAGAGACCCAGTACTTC
TRBV5-1	NA	TRBJ1-1	TRBD1	CASGTGQGVAEAFF	TGCGCCAGCGGGACCGGACAGGGGGTTGCTGAAGCTTTCTTT
TRBV10-3	NA	TRBJ2-3	NA	CAISSTDTQYF	TGTGCCATCAGCTCCACAGATACGCAGTATTTT
TRBV30	few	TRBJ1-3	NA	CAWRASGNTIYF	TGTGCCTGGAGGGCCTCTGGAAACACCATATATTTT
TRBV2	NA	TRBJ2-7	NA	CASRDRDNTYEQYF	TGTGCCAGCAGAGACCGGGACAACACCTACGAGCAGTACTTC
TRBV4-1	few	TRBJ1-2	TRBD1	CASSPGQAVYYGYTF	TGCGCCAGCAGCCCGGGACAGGCGGTCTACTATGGCTACACCTTC
TRBV18	NA	TRBJ1-2	NA	CASSLLGRGDPYGYTF	TGTGCCAGCTCACTACTCGGGAGGGGCGACCCATATGGCTACACCTTC
TRBV12-3/TRBV12-4	NA	TRBJ1-2	TRBD1	CASSGTGAGGYTF	TGTGCCAGCAGCGGGACAGGGGCCGGTGGCTACACCTTC